This T cell receptor (beta chain) was found in a study of glioma-infiltrating T cells after dendritic cell vaccination. Study summary: Samples are from glioblastoma patients in Phase I and II dendritic cell vaccine trials. Dendritic cell vaccine was injected intradermally three times, biweekly.

Some clones are missing from TCRdb's copy, which holds only in-frame ones; the method was immunoSEQ multiplex PCR. The top ten hold approximately 15% of the sample, which has 45,000 to 60,000 clones, about 80% seen once. Note on this clone: Its matching antigen is unknown.

Notes on the study in general: Few patients contributed both blood and tumor specimens.

Stated time point: after dendritic cell vaccination, including at tumor progression/relapse. PBMC were collected before vaccination, two weeks after the third vaccination, and at progression. The sequencing here drew on blood, taken after dendritic cell vaccination. The TCR sequence derives from a human donor with glioblastoma.

This chain's CDR3 is CASSYRDIRDNEAFF. DNA of the CDR3: TGTGCCAGCAGTTACAGGGACATCAGAGACAATGAAGCTTTCTTT. The rearrangement uses TRBV6-5 and TRBJ1-1, with a possible D match to TRBD1 (6 bases). The CDR3 totals 15 residues. From germline, CDR1 is MNHEY and CDR2 SVGAGI. V was trimmed by 2 bases and J by 7 bases, leaving 17 bases between them.